The rows below give T cell receptor beta chains drawn from one sample of a study of metastatic and nonmetastatic thyroid tumors. Via MiXCR, TCRdb re-called the PCR reads. The top ten clones hold roughly 15% of a sample with under 35,000 clones, around a quarter of them seen once. The specimen was blood. Receptor source: a female donor with papillary thyroid cancer or a benign thyroid nodule (not recorded which). Some clones in this sample may be carry-over from other donors' samples. CDR3s include the opening cysteine and the closing phenylalanine or tryptophan. Each record gives: V gene, clone size, J gene, D gene, CDR3 protein, CDR3 DNA. D genes are given only for firm matches. Clone size is shown for a subset of rows, as once, few, many or a class of expanded clone.

>TRBV11-1|many|TRBJ2-6|TRBD1
CASSSRTGGPSGANVLTF
TGTGCCAGCAGCTCGCGGACAGGGGGACCCTCTGGGGCCAACGTCCTGACTTTC
>TRBV20-1|-|TRBJ2-1|-
CSVPLAGYNEQFF
TGCAGTGTCCCTCTGGCGGGATACAATGAGCAGTTCTTC
>TRBV6-6|-|TRBJ2-2|-
CASSYAPRGGTGELFF
TGTGCCAGCAGTTACGCCCCTAGGGGCGGGACCGGGGAGCTTTTTTTT
>TRBV6-1|few|TRBJ1-2|TRBD1
CASRKGTGSYGYTF
TGTGCCAGCAGGAAAGGGACAGGGAGCTATGGCTACACCTTC
>TRBV4-1|many|TRBJ2-1|-
CASSQGGRQFF
TGCGCCAGCAGCCAAGGAGGACGGCAGTTCTTC
>TRBV7-6|-|TRBJ2-5|-
CASSPRIKETQYF
TGTGCCAGCAGCCCCCGGATTAAAGAGACCCAGTACTTC
>TRBV12-3/TRBV12-4|many|TRBJ1-5|-
CASSLLDNQPQHF
TGTGCCAGCAGTTTGCTTGACAATCAGCCCCAGCATTTT
>TRBV6-2/TRBV6-3|many|TRBJ1-1|TRBD1
CASSPTGIEAFF
TGTGCCAGCAGCCCGACAGGGATTGAAGCTTTCTTT
>TRBV5-1|-|TRBJ2-7|-
CASSLTYRDEQYF
TGCGCCAGCAGCTTGACCTACAGGGACGAGCAGTACTTC
>TRBV20-1|many|TRBJ1-2|-
CSAPTPGASFLSYGYTF
TGCAGTGCCCCAACCCCAGGGGCCTCTTTTCTCTCCTATGGCTACACCTTC
>TRBV27|few|TRBJ1-1|-
CASRTANTEAFF
TGTGCCAGCAGGACAGCGAACACTGAAGCTTTCTTT
>TRBV5-1|-|TRBJ2-1|TRBD2
CASRLAGGSFYNEQFF
TGTGCCAGCAGATTAGCGGGGGGGAGCTTCTACAATGAGCAGTTCTTC
>TRBV7-2|-|TRBJ2-7|-
CASSLYPTGGGIQYF
TGTGCCAGCAGCTTATATCCGACTGGGGGCGGGATCCAGTACTTC
>TRBV12-3/TRBV12-4|many|TRBJ1-6|-
CASSFVRGDSPLHF
TGTGCCAGCAGTTTCGTCAGGGGAGATTCACCCCTCCACTTT
>TRBV28|many|TRBJ1-1|-
CASSSGRFLTTEAFF
TGTGCCAGCAGTTCGGGACGGTTTTTGACCACTGAAGCTTTCTTT
>TRBV27|few|TRBJ2-3|-
CASSSQLTDTQYF
TGTGCCAGCAGTTCCCAACTCACAGATACGCAGTATTTT
>TRBV28|-|TRBJ2-1|-
CASIESSMRNEKFF
TGTGCCAGCATAGAGTCCAGTATGAGGAATGAGAAGTTCTTC
>TRBV7-2|-|TRBJ2-3|TRBD2
CASSLAPSGKDTQYF
TGTGCCAGCAGCTTAGCCCCTAGCGGGAAAGATACGCAGTATTTT
>TRBV5-1|many|TRBJ1-1|-
CASSPRPLEGGTEAFF
TGCGCCAGCAGCCCCCGGCCCTTAGAAGGGGGCACTGAAGCTTTCTTT
>TRBV7-2|many|TRBJ2-7|TRBD2
CASSLGGSLYEQYF
TGTGCCAGCAGCTTGGGAGGGAGTCTTTACGAGCAGTACTTC
>TRBV12-3/TRBV12-4|-|TRBJ2-7|-
CASSPDRTYEQYF
TGTGCCAGCAGTCCGGACAGAACCTACGAGCAGTACTTC
>TRBV2|-|TRBJ2-7|TRBD1
CASRSGQGPREQYF
TGTGCCAGCAGGTCCGGACAGGGACCTCGCGAGCAGTACTTC
>TRBV14|many|TRBJ2-7|TRBD1
CASSRTGQGYEQYF
TGTGCCAGCAGCCGGACGGGACAGGGTTACGAGCAGTACTTC
>TRBV30|many|TRBJ2-5|TRBD2
CAWSRSGQETQYF
TGTGCCTGGAGTCGTAGCGGGCAAGAGACCCAGTACTTC
>TRBV20-1|many|TRBJ2-5|-
CSAPPLTGETQYF
TGCAGTGCTCCCCCTCTAACGGGGGAGACCCAGTACTTC
>TRBV20-1|-|TRBJ2-7|TRBD2
CSARALLTSGRTYEQYF
TGCAGTGCTAGAGCCCTACTCACTAGCGGGAGAACCTACGAGCAGTACTTC
>TRBV2|medium-sized|TRBJ2-7|-
CASSQTDEQYF
TGTGCCAGCAGCCAAACTGACGAGCAGTACTTC
>TRBV6-1|few|TRBJ1-1|-
CASSEWQTEAFF
TGTGCCAGCAGTGAATGGCAGACTGAAGCTTTCTTT
>TRBV6-1|medium-sized|TRBJ2-7|-
CDPAQVAGRLHEQYF
TGTGATCCAGCGCAGGTTGCGGGCCGGCTCCACGAGCAGTACTTC
>TRBV28|few|TRBJ2-1|-
CASRLGSSYNEQFF
TGTGCCAGCCGACTGGGTAGTTCCTACAATGAGCAGTTCTTC
>TRBV19|many|TRBJ2-1|TRBD2
CASSLWGGNEQFF
TGTGCCAGTAGTCTTTGGGGGGGCAATGAGCAGTTCTTC
>TRBV6-7|-|TRBJ2-1|TRBD2
CASSLRGGSEQFF
TGTGCCAGCAGCTTGCGCGGGGGGAGTGAGCAGTTCTTC
>TRBV10-2|many|TRBJ1-5|TRBD1
CASTGTGVEGNQPQHF
TGCGCCAGTACCGGGACAGGGGTTGAGGGCAATCAGCCCCAGCATTTT
>TRBV5-1|-|TRBJ1-4|-
CASSLEQGVTEKLFF
TGCGCCAGCAGCTTGGAACAGGGTGTGACTGAAAAACTGTTTTTT
>TRBV3-1|many|TRBJ1-6|-
CASSPSRGFSPLHF
TGTGCCAGCAGCCCATCGAGGGGATTCTCACCCCTCCACTTT
>TRBV7-2|-|TRBJ2-7|-
CASSSSRVLGQQYF
TGTGCCAGCAGCTCTAGCAGGGTCCTGGGCCAGCAGTACTTC
>TRBV6-1|few|TRBJ2-6|-
CASGVSSRANVLTF
TGTGCCAGCGGGGTCAGCTCCCGGGCCAACGTCCTGACTTTC
>TRBV28|-|TRBJ2-4|TRBD2
CASSFHPRASGGLAKNIQYF
TGTGCCAGCAGTTTTCATCCCCGGGCTAGCGGGGGGCTAGCCAAAAACATTCAGTACTTC
>TRBV3-1|many|TRBJ2-3|TRBD2
CASSQERLAQSDTQYF
TGTGCCAGCAGCCAAGAGAGACTAGCCCAATCCGATACGCAGTATTTT
>TRBV30|-|TRBJ2-7|TRBD1
CAWSVGTGIHEQYF
TGTGCCTGGAGTGTAGGGACAGGGATCCACGAGCAGTACTTC
>TRBV10-1|-|TRBJ1-5|-
CASTPHSAKCISNQPQHF
TGCGCCAGCACCCCGCACAGTGCGAAATGCATTAGCAATCAGCCCCAGCATTTT
>TRBV24-1|few|TRBJ1-5|TRBD1
CATSDRDGQPQHF
TGTGCCACCAGCGACAGGGATGGCCAGCCCCAGCATTTT
>TRBV27|-|TRBJ2-7|TRBD1
CASSPRTGLGGYEQYF
TGTGCCAGCAGTCCCCGGACAGGGCTGGGGGGCTACGAGCAGTACTTC
>TRBV9|many|TRBJ2-2|-
CASSGRTSDGELFF
TGTGCCAGCAGCGGGAGGACTTCGGACGGGGAGCTGTTTTTT
>TRBV6-2/TRBV6-3|-|TRBJ2-3|-
CASSSDTDTQYF
TGTGCCAGCAGTTCGGACACAGATACGCAGTATTTT